The 12 T cell receptor beta chains given below trace back to one sample, sequenced in a study of blood T cell repertoires in COVID-19. Repertoires were generated with immunoSEQ multiplex PCR, while TCRdb's copy carries only in-frame clones and drops some. The profile shows almost 350,000 clones, 88% of them singletons. The sample was PBMCs or T cells enriched from blood (not recorded which). The source of these receptors is a woman aged 25-40 years who had been exposed to COVID-19.

The gene calls are TRBV9 and TRBJ2-7, with D maybe TRBD1 (6 bases). The CDR3 extends over 13 amino acids. The germline V and J ends were trimmed by 4 bases and 2 bases, with 10 bases remaining between them. Looked up from germline, CDR1 is SGDLS and CDR2 is YYNGEE. The CDR3 nucleotides read TGTGCCAGCAGCTTCCGGGACACCTACGAGCAGTACTTC. Amino acids: CASSFRDTYEQYF.

The chain links TRBV5-5 to TRBJ2-3; 8 bases are shared with TRBD2. The ends lost 4 bases at V and 2 bases at J; junction bases unmatched: 15. Looked up from germline, CDR1 is SGHKS and CDR2 is YYEKEE (reference sequence). The length of the CDR3 is 18 residues. For the CDR3, the DNA is TGTGCCAGCAGCCGCCGACGGGAGGGCCTAAGATCCACAGATACGCAGTATTTT. Translating gives CASSRRREGLRSTDTQYF.

The chain links TRBV7-3 to TRBJ1-2; 8 bases are a match to TRBD1. CDR1 is SGHTA, CDR2 FQGTGA, per germline. The CDR3 is 15 residues long. V was clipped by 3 bases and J by 1 base; unmatched bases: 4. The CDR3 sequence is CASSFTGGNNYGYTF. The CDR3, as DNA: TGTGCCAGCAGCTTCACAGGGGGGAATAACTATGGCTACACCTTC.

J is TRBJ2-1 and V is TRBV10-2, with TRBD1 identical over 7 bases. Germline values: CDR1 WSHSY, CDR2 SAAADI. The CDR3 is 11 residues long. The V gene end was trimmed by 10 bases and the J gene end by 9 bases; junction bases not matched to a gene: 6. This CDR3 is CATDRAGEQFF. DNA for the CDR3: TGCGCCACTGACAGGGCTGGTGAGCAGTTCTTC.

The CDR3 region has the DNA TGTGCCAGCAGTTTATACAGGGAAGGTTCACCCCTCCACTTT. Its protein is CASSLYREGSPLHF. The chain couples TRBV27 to TRBJ1-6, with a possible D match to TRBD1 (6 bases). Trimming removed 1 base at V and 9 bases at J, with 10 bases between. This CDR3 contains 14 residues. Germline V lookup: CDR1 MNHEY, CDR2 SMNVEV (reference sequence).

This clone was counted a single time. The chain uses TRBV27 and TRBJ1-3, with unresolved D. Trimming took 3 bases from V and 4 from J, leaving 7 bases between them. CDR1 is MNHEY and CDR2 is SMNVEV in the germline V gene (reference sequence). The CDR3 runs to 13 residues. The CDR3 coding sequence is TGTGCCAGCAGTTTTTCTCGGGGAAACACCATATATTTT. Protein product: CASSFSRGNTIYF.

This chain uses TRBV9 with TRBJ2-5; D might be TRBD2 (6 bases). This CDR3 spans 15 amino acids. Germline V lookup: CDR1 SGDLS, CDR2 YYNGEE. V was pared by 0 bases and J by 5 bases, with 14 bases between. CDR3 nucleotide sequence: TGTGCCAGCAGCGTAGTGGCTAGTGGGGGGGAGACCCAGTACTTC. Protein sequence: CASSVVASGGETQYF.

This clone was detected once. The rearrangement joins TRBV6-5 to TRBJ1-5; TRBD1 aligns across 7 bases. The germline gives CDR1 MNHEY, CDR2 SVGAGI. V shed 10 bases, J shed 7 bases, and the junction held 13 bases outside the gene matches. The CDR3 runs 14 residues. The CDR3 DNA reads as TGTGCCACTCGACCCCAAAGGGGGCTCCAGCCCCAGCATTTT. This codes for CATRPQRGLQPQHF.

The chain couples TRBV5-1 to TRBJ1-3, with D maybe TRBD1 (5 bases). This CDR3 has 16 amino acids. The V gene's germline CDR1 is SGHRS and CDR2 YFSETQ. Trimming shortened V by 0 bases and J by 3 bases, and 13 bases separated the two germline ends. The chain's CDR3 is CASSLEVRVGGNTIYF. The CDR3 bases are TGCGCCAGCAGCTTGGAAGTCAGGGTAGGTGGAAACACCATATATTTT.

The chain has TRBV6-5 and TRBJ2-7, with TRBD2 matching over 8 bases. CDR1 MNHEY and CDR2 SVGAGI come from the germline V gene. The CDR3 has 13 residues. V was pared by 4 bases and J by 6 bases, with 5 bases of the junction left unmatched. The CDR3 DNA reads as TGTGCCAGCAGTTGGGGGACTAGTTTCGAGCAGTACTTC. Amino acids: CASSWGTSFEQYF.

This chain uses TRBV27 with TRBJ2-3; D is perhaps TRBD2 (5 bases). CDR1 and CDR2 from the germline V gene are MNHEY and SMNVEV (reference sequence). V was shortened by 4 bases and J by 4 bases, with 9 bases between the two germline ends. The CDR3 length is 13 residues. CDR3 residues: CASSSLGADTQYF. The CDR3 coding sequence is TGTGCCAGCAGTTCACTCGGGGCAGATACGCAGTATTTT.

This clone was recorded a few times. CDR3 in amino acids: CAWSFSPVGYTF. The CDR3 DNA reads as TGTGCCTGGAGTTTTTCCCCAGTTGGCTACACCTTC. This chain uses TRBV30 with TRBJ1-2, with D hard to call. CDR3 length: 12 amino acids. Germline V gene sequence: CDR1 GTSNPN, CDR2 SVGIG (reference sequence). The V gene lost 2 bases and the J gene lost 7 bases, with 11 bases spanning the gap.